The sequence of this T cell receptor beta chain was determined in a study of blood T cell repertoires in COVID-19. Study in general: The samples span acute and convalescent COVID-19 from the United States, Italy and Spain. Nucleic acid was either cDNA or gDNA, and it came from T cells, B-cell-depleted T cells, or PBMCs.

After removal of 1 base from V and 6 bases from J, the junction contained 5 bases not matched to a gene. This CDR3 has 15 residues. The germline V gene encodes CDR1 SGHTA and CDR2 FQGNSA. Under the authors' procedure: Amplification of reference gene primers was used by the study to estimate nucleated cell counts. The assay was immunoSEQ multiplex PCR, and TCRdb's table has in-frame clones only and misses some. Clone size and the V and J calls come from that table; the DNA yielded D and trimming. The sample consists of 50,000 or so clones, more than 70% of them appearing once. The V gene is TRBV7-2, the J gene TRBJ2-3; 9 bases align to TRBD2. Sample: peripheral blood. The sequence came from a woman older than 75 with acute or convalescent COVID-19. CDR3 loop: CASSLVSGGGDTQYF. CDR3 DNA: TGTGCCAGCAGCTTAGTTAGCGGGGGCGGGGATACGCAGTATTTT.